This T cell receptor (beta chain) originates from a study of T cells after yellow fever vaccination. Study findings and constraints: After the booster, approximately 95% of CD4 and around nine tenths of CD8 primary-response clones were re-detected.

Germline CDR1 reads SEHNR; CDR2 reads FQNEAQ (reference sequence). The length of the CDR3 is 13 residues. Between the trimmed V and J ends, which lost 7 bases and 4 bases, there was a span of 13 bases. This clonotype was detected only a few times. The target antigen is unknown. They built TCR cDNA with 5'RACE template switching, a step that put in a universal primer site and UMIs. TCRdb reanalysed the 5' RACE reads using MiXCR and keeps one entry per CDR3 protein. The table records 80,000 to 100,000 distinct CDR3 sequences, 5.8% of them present only once. This receptor was obtained from a man between 18 and 29 years old who received the YFV17D yellow fever vaccine. Specimen: CD8+ T cells sorted from PBMCs, collected 10 days after the yellow fever booster vaccination. The V and J genes are TRBV7-9 and TRBJ1-2; D perhaps matches TRBD1 (5 bases). In nucleotides, the CDR3 is TGTGCCAGCACCCAGGGAGGTACCTATGGCTACACCTTC. Amino acids: CASTQGGTYGYTF.